A selection of T cell receptor beta chains follows, all from one sample in a study of cytomegalovirus exposure and HLA in healthy donors. Sequencing used immunoSEQ multiplex PCR; TCRdb keeps in-frame clones, though not all of them. Here the sample spans 100,000 to 150,000 clones, over 70% being singletons. The sequenced sample consisted of PBMCs. The receptors originated from a woman aged 40-49 years in good health and CMV-seronegative. Each CDR3 is given with its conserved first and last residue.

j_gene	v_gene	CDR3aa
TRBJ2-5	TRBV13	CASSLEGRGGARETQYF
TRBJ2-5	TRBV5-1	CASSLGDRYQETQYF
TRBJ2-3	TRBV10-1	CASSDGYTDTQYF
.	TRBV4-3	CASSRGPGDSYEQYF
TRBJ1-4	TRBV28	CASSLGPFNEKLFF
TRBJ1-2	TRBV6-4	CASSDSWQASYTF
TRBJ1-4	TRBV7-8	CASSGDMGWDEKLFF
TRBJ2-7	TRBV7-8	CASSERGQSSYEQYF
TRBJ1-2	TRBV5-1	CASSWDPGTRIF
TRBJ1-1	TRBV5-1	CASSFGSANTEAFF
TRBJ1-5	TRBV28	CASSGAERTGSNQPQHF
TRBJ1-5	TRBV19	CASSIWDRYNQPQHF
TRBJ1-4	TRBV5-1	CASSLGNRELNEKLFF
TRBJ1-1	TRBV20-1	CSAHPGAEAFF
TRBJ2-7	TRBV20-1	CSAGTSGEQYF
TRBJ2-3	TRBV5-4	CASSLAFRGRTSTDTQYF
TRBJ1-1	TRBV29-1	CSAVGQLNTEAFF
TRBJ1-6	TRBV5-1	CASSLAGQGRSPLHF
TRBJ2-7	TRBV29-1	CSVEPGAGYEQYF
TRBJ1-1	TRBV7-3	CASSSGQGNTEAFF
TRBJ1-5	TRBV5-6	CASSLYETVRNQPQHF
TRBJ1-4	TRBV5-1	CASRSSSEKLFF